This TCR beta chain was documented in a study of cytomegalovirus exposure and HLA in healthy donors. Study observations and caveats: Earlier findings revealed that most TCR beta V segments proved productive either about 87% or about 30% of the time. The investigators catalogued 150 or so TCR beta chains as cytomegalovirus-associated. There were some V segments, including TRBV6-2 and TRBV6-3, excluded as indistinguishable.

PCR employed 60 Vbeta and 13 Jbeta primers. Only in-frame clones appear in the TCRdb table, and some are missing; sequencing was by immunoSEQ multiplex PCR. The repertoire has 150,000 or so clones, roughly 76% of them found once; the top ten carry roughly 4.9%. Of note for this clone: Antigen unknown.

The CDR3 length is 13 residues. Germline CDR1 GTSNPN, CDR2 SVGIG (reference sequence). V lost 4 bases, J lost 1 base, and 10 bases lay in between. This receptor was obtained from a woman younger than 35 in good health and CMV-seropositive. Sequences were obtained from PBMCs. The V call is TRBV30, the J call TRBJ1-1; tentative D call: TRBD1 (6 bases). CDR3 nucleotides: TGTGCCTGGAATCCGGGACAGAACACTGAAGCTTTCTTT. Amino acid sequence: CAWNPGQNTEAFF.